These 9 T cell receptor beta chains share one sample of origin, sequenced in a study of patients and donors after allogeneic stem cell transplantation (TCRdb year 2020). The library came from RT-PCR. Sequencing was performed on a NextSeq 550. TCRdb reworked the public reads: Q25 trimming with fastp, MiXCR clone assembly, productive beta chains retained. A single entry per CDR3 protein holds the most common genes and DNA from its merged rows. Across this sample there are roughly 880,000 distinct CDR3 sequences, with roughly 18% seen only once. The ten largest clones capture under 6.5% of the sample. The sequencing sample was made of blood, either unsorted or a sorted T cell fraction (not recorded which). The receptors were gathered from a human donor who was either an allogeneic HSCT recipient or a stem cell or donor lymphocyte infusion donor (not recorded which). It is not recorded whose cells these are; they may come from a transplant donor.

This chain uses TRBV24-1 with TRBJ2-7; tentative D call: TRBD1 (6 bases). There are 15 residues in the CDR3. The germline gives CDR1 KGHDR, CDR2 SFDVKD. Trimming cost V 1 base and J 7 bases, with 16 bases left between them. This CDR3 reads CATSDFGQRPGEQYF. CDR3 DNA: TGTGCCACCAGTGATTTTGGACAGAGGCCGGGGGAGCAGTACTTC.

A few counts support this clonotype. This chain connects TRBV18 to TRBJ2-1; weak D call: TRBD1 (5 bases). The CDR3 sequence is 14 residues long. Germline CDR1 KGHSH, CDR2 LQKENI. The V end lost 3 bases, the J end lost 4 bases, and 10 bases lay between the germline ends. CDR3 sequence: CASSPAQAYNEQFF. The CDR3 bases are TGTGCCAGCTCACCCGCACAGGCTTACAATGAGCAGTTCTTC. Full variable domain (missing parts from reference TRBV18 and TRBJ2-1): NAGVMQNPRHLVRRRGQEARLRCSPMKGHSHVYWYRQLPEEGLKFMVYLQKENIIDESGMPKERFSAEFPKEGPSILRIQQVVRGDSAAYFCASSPAQAYNEQFFGPGTRLTVL.

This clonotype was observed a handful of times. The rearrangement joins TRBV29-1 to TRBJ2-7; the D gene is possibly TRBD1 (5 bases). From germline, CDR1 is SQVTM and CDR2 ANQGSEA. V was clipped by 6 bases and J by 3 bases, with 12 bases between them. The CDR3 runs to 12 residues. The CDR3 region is CSVQTVDYEQYF. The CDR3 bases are TGCAGCGTCCAGACAGTCGACTACGAGCAGTACTTC.

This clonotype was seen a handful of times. CDR3 loop: CASSLEGGVATEAFF. The DNA of the CDR3 is TGCGCCAGCAGCTTGGAGGGGGGGGTCGCCACTGAAGCTTTCTTT. The chain joins TRBV5-1 to TRBJ1-1, with D perhaps matching TRBD1 (6 bases). The V gene's germline CDR1 is SGHRS and CDR2 YFSETQ. The germline V and J ends were trimmed by 0 bases and 4 bases, with 13 bases remaining between them. This CDR3 spans 15 amino acids.

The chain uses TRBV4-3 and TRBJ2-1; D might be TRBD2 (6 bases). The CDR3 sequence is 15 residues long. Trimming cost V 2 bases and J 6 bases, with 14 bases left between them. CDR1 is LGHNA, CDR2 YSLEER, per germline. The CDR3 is CASSQLSETSNEQFF. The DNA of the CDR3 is TGCGCCAGCAGCCAATTGTCAGAGACTAGCAATGAGCAGTTCTTC.

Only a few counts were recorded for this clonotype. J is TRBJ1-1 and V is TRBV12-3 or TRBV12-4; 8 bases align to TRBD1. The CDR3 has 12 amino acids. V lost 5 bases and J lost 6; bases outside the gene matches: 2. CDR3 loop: CASSQGAPEAFF. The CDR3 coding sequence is TGTGCCAGCAGTCAGGGGGCCCCTGAAGCTTTCTTT.

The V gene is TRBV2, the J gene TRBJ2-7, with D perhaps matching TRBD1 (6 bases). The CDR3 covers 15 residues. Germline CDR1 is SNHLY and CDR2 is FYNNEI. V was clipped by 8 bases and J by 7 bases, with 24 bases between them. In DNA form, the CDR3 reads TGTGCCAGCCGTAGCCCTCCGGGACATCAGGGAGAGCAGTACTTC. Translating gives CASRSPPGHQGEQYF.

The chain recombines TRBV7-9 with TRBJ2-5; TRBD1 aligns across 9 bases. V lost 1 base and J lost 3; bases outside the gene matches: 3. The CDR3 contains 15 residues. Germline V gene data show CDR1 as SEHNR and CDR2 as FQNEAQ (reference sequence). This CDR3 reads CASSLVGDREETQYF. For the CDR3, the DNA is TGTGCCAGCAGCTTAGTGGGGGACAGGGAAGAGACCCAGTACTTC.

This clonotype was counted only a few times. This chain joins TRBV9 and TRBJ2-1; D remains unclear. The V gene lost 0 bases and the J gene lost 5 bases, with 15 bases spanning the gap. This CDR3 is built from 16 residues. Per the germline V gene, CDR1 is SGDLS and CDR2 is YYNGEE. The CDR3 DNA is TGTGCCAGCAGCGTAGCTTTTGAGACCGAAAACAATGAGCAGTTCTTC. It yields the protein CASSVAFETENNEQFF.